This TCR beta chain was found in a study of identical twins. In the case of this clonotype: The antigen is not known.

Per germline, CDR1 SSHAT and CDR2 FNYEAQ (reference sequence). Trimming cost V 5 bases and J 6 bases; bases outside gene matches: 9. The CDR3 runs to 14 residues. General observations from the study: Abundant beta clonotypes from cord blood bore fewer insertions; memory repertoires lacked this pattern. Invariant MAIT and iNKT cells are populations that could partly confound zero-insertion analyses.

TCRdb redid the calling of the 5' RACE reads with MiXCR, one entry per CDR3 protein. The sample yields roughly 220,000 distinct CDR3 sequences, 6.5% seen once. This sample also appeared in a second study, on T cells expressing NK-cell markers.

The chain recombines TRBV7-7 with TRBJ2-7, with 8 positions matching TRBD2. The sequencing sample was made of CD8+ T cells sorted from blood. The TCR was taken from a woman aged 18-30 years in good health. The CDR3 coding sequence is TGTGCCAGCAGCCCCAACCCGACTAGCGTCGAGCAGTACTTC. As protein: CASSPNPTSVEQYF.